This note documents a single T cell receptor (beta chain) sequence. Its antigen is unknown. Assay: immunoSEQ multiplex PCR; the TCRdb copy retains only in-frame clones and omits some. This table holds more than 60,000 clones, 90% found once. The CDR3 runs to 14 residues. J gave up 3 bases and V 10 bases, and 5 bases lay outside the gene matches. Germline loops: CDR1 MNHNY, CDR2 SVGAGI (reference sequence). The sample originates from a study of graft-versus-host responses after intestinal transplantation. On the study more broadly: Each recipient received anti-thymocyte globulin induction, then tacrolimus and steroids for about 3 years.

Findings of the study overall: Patients who carried graft-donor T cell macrochimerism also had high graft-versus-host to host-versus-graft clonal ratios in their allografts.

The chain has TRBV6-6 and TRBJ2-1; 11 bases agree with TRBD2. The receptor was derived from a human donor who received an intestinal transplant. Sample: unstimulated CD8+ T cells sorted from spleen or lymph node cells, taken before intestinal transplant. In DNA, the CDR3 is TGTGCCACATATAGCGGGGGGGACTACAATGAGCAGTTCTTC. Translating gives CATYSGGDYNEQFF.